Listed below are T cell receptor beta chains from one sample, sequenced in a study of cytomegalovirus exposure and HLA in healthy donors. Libraries were prepared by immunoSEQ multiplex PCR; TCRdb keeps only in-frame clonotypes and omits some of them. The table records more than 95,000 clones, roughly 75% of them present only once. The sample consisted of PBMCs. These receptors originate from a female donor in good health and CMV-seronegative. Each CDR3 is given with its conserved first and last residue. The D gene is left open where the match is weak.

CASSYTQGANTEAFF TRBD1 TRBJ1-1 TRBV6-5
CAISRDWRRETQYF - TRBJ2-5 TRBV10-3
CSAGQEEQYF TRBD1 TRBJ2-7 TRBV20-1
CASSSGSGMASYGYTF - TRBJ1-2 TRBV5-1
CASSLDRADYQETQYF - TRBJ2-5 TRBV11-1
CAWNSQGNQPQHF - TRBJ1-5 TRBV30
CASSEKEVRRGYEQYF - TRBJ2-7 TRBV2
CASSLRRDIQETQYF - TRBJ2-5 TRBV9
CASSELTTGFGTEAFF - TRBJ1-1 TRBV6-1
CAWSVHQSGNTIYF - TRBJ1-3 TRBV30
CAIRRPGREYNEQFF - TRBJ2-1 TRBV10-3
CASSQFQAGQTMGDTGELFF - TRBJ2-2 TRBV4-2
CASSEDGELRALNEQFF - TRBJ2-1 TRBV6-1
CASSSSGASEQYF - TRBJ2-7 TRBV18
CASSLGGGPNQPQHF - TRBJ1-5 TRBV11-2